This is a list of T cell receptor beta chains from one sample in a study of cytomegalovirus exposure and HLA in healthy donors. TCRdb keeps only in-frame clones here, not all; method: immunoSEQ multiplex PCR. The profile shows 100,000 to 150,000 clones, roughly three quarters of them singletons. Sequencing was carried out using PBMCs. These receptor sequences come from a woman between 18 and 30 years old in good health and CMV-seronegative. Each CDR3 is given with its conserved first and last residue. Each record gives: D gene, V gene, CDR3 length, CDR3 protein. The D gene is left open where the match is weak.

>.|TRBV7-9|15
CASSSPGHRRYEQYF
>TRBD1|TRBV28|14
CASSRTGGGQPQHF
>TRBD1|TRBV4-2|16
CASSRLKTGGGYEQYF
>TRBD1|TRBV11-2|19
CASSFKSRDRFEMNTEAFF
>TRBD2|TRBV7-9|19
CASSIAGTSGSSSYNEQFF
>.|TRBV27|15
CACRQGGSGANVLTF
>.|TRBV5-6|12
CASSSVNTEAFF
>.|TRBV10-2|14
CASSPATSTDTQYF
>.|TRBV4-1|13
CASSQGQTNIQYF
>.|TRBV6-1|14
CASTGGYSYNEQFF
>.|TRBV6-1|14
CASSEPYRAQPQHF
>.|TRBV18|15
CASSMGLGGNQPQHF
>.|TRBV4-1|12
CASSRSPSEQYF
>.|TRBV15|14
CATSREPAWSEQFF
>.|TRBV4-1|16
CASSAPPRETPDEQYF
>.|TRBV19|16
CASSPQRGILNTEAFF
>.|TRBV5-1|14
CASSLAHNTDTQYF
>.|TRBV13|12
CASSFGAGELFF
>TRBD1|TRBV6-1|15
CASNHGQGTNYGYTF
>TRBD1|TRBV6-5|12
CASSRTGDGYTF
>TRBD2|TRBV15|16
CATSRGASGERDTQYF
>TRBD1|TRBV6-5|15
CASRPRQGKNTEAFF
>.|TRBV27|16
CASSVSWELGAGEQFF
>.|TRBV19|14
CATKPGTSNTEAFF
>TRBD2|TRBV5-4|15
CASSPGTSGNNEQFF
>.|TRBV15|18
CATSRNTFVGLHSYEQYF
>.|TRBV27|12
CASSGGRTEAFF
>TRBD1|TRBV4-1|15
CASSQGFIRRGRAFF
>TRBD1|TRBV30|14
CAWVGTGNTGELFF
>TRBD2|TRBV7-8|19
CASSLGASGRLKQTGELFF
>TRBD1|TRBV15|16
CATSRDWGQEGYGYTF
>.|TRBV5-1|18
CASSLLSRGGVMNTEAFF
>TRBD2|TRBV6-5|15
CASSQTSGRVATQYF
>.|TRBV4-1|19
CASSQDTLRLAVSYNEQFF
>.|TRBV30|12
CAWSVARDTQYF
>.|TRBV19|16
CASSIVAGTAGNTIYF
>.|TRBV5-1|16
CASSLASGDGNYGYTF
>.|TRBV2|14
CASGERTAKNIQYF
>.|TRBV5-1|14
CASRRDSNTGELFF
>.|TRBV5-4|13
CASSLDGERGYTF
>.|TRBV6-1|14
CASSVELAYNEQFF
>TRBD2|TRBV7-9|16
CASGRVTRRDTGELFF
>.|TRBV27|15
CASRDDRTGANVLTF
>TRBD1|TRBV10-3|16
CAISESRDRVLGPQYF
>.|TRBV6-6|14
CASSYSGEEEKLFF
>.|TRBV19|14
CASSLQISSYEQYF
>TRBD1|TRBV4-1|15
CASSLPGQGAQEQYF
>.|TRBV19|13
CASSTSAYNEQFF
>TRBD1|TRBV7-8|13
CASSQDRENIQYF
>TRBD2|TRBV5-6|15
CASSLVRGRANEQYF
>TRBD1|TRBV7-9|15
CASSRTDRAGNTIYF
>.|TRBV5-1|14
CASSPTQTNTEAFF
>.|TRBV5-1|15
CASSVLEGGYTEAFF
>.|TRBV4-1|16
CASSHGPQGIQETQYF
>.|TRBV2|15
CASSEAVGSYQPQHF
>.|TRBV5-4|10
CAFRGEGEFF
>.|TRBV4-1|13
CASGPLGIPEQFF
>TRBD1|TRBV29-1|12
CSAGTASYEQYF